These T cell receptor beta chains were read from a single sample in a study of glioma-infiltrating T cells after dendritic cell vaccination. TCRdb's table, derived via immunoSEQ multiplex PCR, lists solely in-frame clones and lacks some. The repertoire holds 80,000 to 95,000 clones, 85% to 90% seen once, with around 2.9% in the top ten. The source was blood, collected before dendritic cell vaccination. These receptors originate from a human donor with glioblastoma. The CDR3 runs from the conserved cysteine through the conserved F or W. Each record gives: clone size, D gene, V gene, J gene, CDR3 protein, CDR3 DNA. The D gene is left open where the match is weak. Only some rows state a clone size, as once, few, many or a class for expanded clones.

clone size: once; D gene: .; V gene: TRBV9; J gene: TRBJ2-1; CDR3 protein: CASSADLQRDEQFF; CDR3 DNA: TGTGCCAGCAGCGCGGACTTACAACGGGATGAGCAGTTCTTC
clone size: .; D gene: .; V gene: TRBV27; J gene: TRBJ1-1; CDR3 protein: CASNQFASTEAFF; CDR3 DNA: TGTGCCAGCAACCAGTTCGCCTCCACTGAAGCTTTCTTT
clone size: .; D gene: TRBD1; V gene: TRBV27; J gene: TRBJ2-7; CDR3 protein: CASSLAQGVWYEQYF; CDR3 DNA: TGTGCCAGCAGTTTGGCCCAGGGGGTTTGGTACGAGCAGTACTTC
clone size: .; D gene: TRBD1; V gene: TRBV5-1; J gene: TRBJ1-2; CDR3 protein: CASSFSQGGGYTF; CDR3 DNA: TGCGCCAGCAGCTTCTCCCAGGGGGGTGGCTACACCTTC
clone size: once; D gene: TRBD1; V gene: TRBV7-9; J gene: TRBJ2-2; CDR3 protein: CASSLSPGTGGYTGELFF; CDR3 DNA: TGTGCCAGCAGCTTATCTCCCGGGACAGGGGGCTACACCGGGGAGCTGTTTTTT
clone size: .; D gene: TRBD1; V gene: TRBV9; J gene: TRBJ2-7; CDR3 protein: CASSVTYRDRPYEQYF; CDR3 DNA: TGTGCCAGCAGCGTAACCTACCGGGACAGACCCTACGAGCAGTACTTC
clone size: .; D gene: TRBD1; V gene: TRBV27; J gene: TRBJ1-1; CDR3 protein: CASSSNLMTGGNTEAFF; CDR3 DNA: TGTGCCAGCAGTTCTAACCTGATGACAGGGGGCAACACTGAAGCTTTCTTT
clone size: .; D gene: .; V gene: TRBV14; J gene: TRBJ2-7; CDR3 protein: CASTRGGPIYEQYF; CDR3 DNA: TGTGCCAGCACTCGAGGGGGACCCATCTACGAGCAGTACTTC
clone size: once; D gene: .; V gene: TRBV30; J gene: TRBJ1-4; CDR3 protein: CAWSPGQYEKLFF; CDR3 DNA: TGTGCCTGGAGTCCCGGACAGTATGAAAAACTGTTTTTT
clone size: .; D gene: .; V gene: TRBV4-1; J gene: TRBJ2-1; CDR3 protein: CASSLPGGRREQFF; CDR3 DNA: TGCGCCAGCAGCCTTCCAGGGGGGAGGCGAGAGCAGTTCTTC
clone size: .; D gene: .; V gene: TRBV29-1; J gene: TRBJ1-1; CDR3 protein: CSVIQGNTEAFF; CDR3 DNA: TGCAGCGTGATTCAGGGGAACACTGAAGCTTTCTTT
clone size: once; D gene: TRBD1; V gene: TRBV5-1; J gene: TRBJ1-1; CDR3 protein: CASSQTGGSEAFF; CDR3 DNA: TGCGCCAGCAGCCAAACAGGGGGCTCTGAAGCTTTCTTT
clone size: .; D gene: TRBD1; V gene: TRBV6-5; J gene: TRBJ2-7; CDR3 protein: CASSRVRDRVGEQYF; CDR3 DNA: TGTGCCAGCAGCCGAGTCCGGGACAGGGTCGGGGAGCAGTACTTC
clone size: .; D gene: TRBD1; V gene: TRBV29-1; J gene: TRBJ2-7; CDR3 protein: CSVSQWDRSNEQYF; CDR3 DNA: TGCAGCGTTTCCCAGTGGGACAGGTCAAACGAGCAGTACTTC
clone size: .; D gene: TRBD1; V gene: TRBV5-4; J gene: TRBJ1-2; CDR3 protein: CASRPGTGGRGYGYTF; CDR3 DNA: TGTGCCAGCAGACCCGGGACAGGGGGTCGCGGCTATGGCTACACCTTC
clone size: .; D gene: .; V gene: TRBV7-9; J gene: TRBJ1-2; CDR3 protein: CASSPDSMGYTF; CDR3 DNA: TGTGCCAGCAGCCCAGATTCGATGGGCTACACCTTC
clone size: .; D gene: .; V gene: TRBV30; J gene: TRBJ1-5; CDR3 protein: CAWSGSNLGIYSNQPQHF; CDR3 DNA: TGTGCCTGGAGTGGCTCAAATCTCGGGATTTATAGCAATCAGCCCCAGCATTTT
clone size: .; D gene: TRBD2; V gene: TRBV5-1; J gene: TRBJ2-1; CDR3 protein: CASRATSPYNEQFF; CDR3 DNA: TGCGCCAGCAGGGCGACTAGCCCGTACAATGAGCAGTTCTTC
clone size: .; D gene: TRBD1; V gene: TRBV10-3; J gene: TRBJ1-2; CDR3 protein: CAIKGGDRVDGYTF; CDR3 DNA: TGTGCCATCAAGGGGGGGGACAGGGTGGATGGCTACACCTTC
clone size: .; D gene: .; V gene: TRBV5-1; J gene: TRBJ1-1; CDR3 protein: CASTLNTEAFF; CDR3 DNA: TGCGCCAGCACCTTGAACACTGAAGCTTTCTTT
clone size: .; D gene: TRBD1; V gene: TRBV7-9; J gene: TRBJ1-2; CDR3 protein: CASSLARTGANYGYTF; CDR3 DNA: TGTGCCAGCAGCTTAGCGCGGACAGGTGCTAACTATGGCTACACCTTC
clone size: few; D gene: .; V gene: TRBV5-4; J gene: TRBJ1-1; CDR3 protein: CASSLGLRNTEAFF; CDR3 DNA: TGTGCCAGCAGCCTGGGACTGAGGAACACTGAAGCTTTCTTT
clone size: .; D gene: .; V gene: TRBV5-5; J gene: TRBJ1-1; CDR3 protein: CASSLGLMNTEAFF; CDR3 DNA: TGTGCCAGCAGCTTGGGACTGATGAACACTGAAGCTTTCTTT
clone size: .; D gene: TRBD1; V gene: TRBV30; J gene: TRBJ2-2; CDR3 protein: CAWRARDRDTGELFF; CDR3 DNA: TGTGCCTGGAGGGCCCGGGACAGGGACACCGGGGAGCTGTTTTTT
clone size: .; D gene: .; V gene: TRBV2; J gene: TRBJ2-5; CDR3 protein: CASSEQRRHAETQYF; CDR3 DNA: TGTGCCAGCAGTGAACAGCGGAGACACGCAGAGACCCAGTACTTC
clone size: .; D gene: TRBD1; V gene: TRBV5-6; J gene: TRBJ1-5; CDR3 protein: CASSLGQGANQPQHF; CDR3 DNA: TGTGCCAGCAGCTTAGGACAGGGGGCGAATCAGCCCCAGCATTTT
clone size: .; D gene: .; V gene: TRBV11-2; J gene: TRBJ1-1; CDR3 protein: CASKLGQVAQAFF; CDR3 DNA: TGTGCCAGTAAGCTTGGGCAGGTGGCTCAAGCTTTCTTT